Presented here are 23 T cell receptor beta chains from one specimen sequenced in a study of cytomegalovirus exposure and HLA in healthy donors. It was with 60 Vbeta and 13 Jbeta primers that the PCR ran. Clones were read by immunoSEQ multiplex PCR, and TCRdb kept only the in-frame ones, dropping some. The sample has 160,000 or so clones; around 80% are singletons. Sequenced sample: PBMCs. The receptors come from a woman between 40 and 55 years old in good health and CMV-seronegative.

V and J are TRBV6-1 and TRBJ1-2; 11 bases are shared with TRBD1. The CDR3 sequence is 15 residues long. CDR1 MNHNS and CDR2 SASEGT come from the germline V gene. J was trimmed by 4 bases and V by 6 bases; bases with no gene match: 7. CDR3 region: CASRAGQGVLYGYTF. In nucleotides, the CDR3 is TGTGCCAGCAGGGCGGGACAGGGGGTCCTCTATGGCTACACCTTC.

The rearrangement uses TRBV5-1 and TRBJ2-7; 11 bases fit TRBD2. Per germline, CDR1 SGHRS and CDR2 YFSETQ. The V segment lost 1 base and the J segment 3 bases; nucleotides outside the gene matches: 6. This CDR3 is built from 16 residues. This chain's CDR3 is CASSLKSLAGGYEQYF. The CDR3 nucleotides read TGCGCCAGCAGCTTGAAATCTCTAGCGGGGGGCTACGAGCAGTACTTC.

This chain uses TRBV6-1 with TRBJ2-5; 8 bases match TRBD1. This CDR3 contains 13 residues. Germline V gives CDR1 MNHNS, CDR2 SASEGT. V shed 6 bases, J shed 5 bases, and the junction held 5 bases outside the gene matches. The chain's CDR3 is CASSQGARETQYF. The CDR3, as DNA: TGTGCCAGCAGCCAGGGGGCGCGGGAGACCCAGTACTTC.

The chain couples TRBV6-6 to TRBJ1-1, with TRBD1 as a possible D gene (6 bases). CDR3 length: 16 residues. With 6 bases removed from V and 0 bases from J, the gap between germline ends came to 17 bases. Germline CDR1 MNHNY, CDR2 SVGAGI (reference sequence). The CDR3 DNA reads as TGTGCCAGCAGCCATTCGATACAGGGCGTGAACACTGAAGCTTTCTTT. Translating gives CASSHSIQGVNTEAFF.

This chain's CDR3 is CASSPLEGQGGAFF. The DNA for the CDR3 is TGTGCCAGCTCACCGCTTGAGGGACAGGGAGGAGCTTTCTTT. This chain joins TRBV18 and TRBJ1-1; 9 bases are a match to TRBD1. CDR1 and CDR2 (germline): KGHSH, LQKENI. The junction had 9 bases not matched to a gene; V was cut back by 3 bases and J by 10 bases. The CDR3 length is 14 residues. Variable domain in full (rest from reference TRBV18 and TRBJ1-1): NAGVMQNPRHLVRRRGQEARLRCSPMKGHSHVYWYRQLPEEGLKFMVYLQKENIIDESGMPKERFSAEFPKEGPSILRIQQVVRGDSAAYFCASSPLEGQGGAFFGQGTRLTVV.

This clone came up a few times. The junction departs from the called germline gene at one end, perhaps through a read error. The rearrangement links TRBV6-1 to TRBJ1-6; TRBD1 agrees at 7 bases. This CDR3 has 13 amino acids. Germline CDR1 MNHNS, CDR2 SASEGT. The CDR3 is CAGRRGLASPLHF. The CDR3 DNA sequence: TGTGCCGGCAGAAGGGGGCTGGCTTCACCCCTCCACTTT.

The V gene is TRBV9, the J gene TRBJ2-2; 8 bases agree with TRBD2. With 1 base clipped from V and 2 bases from J, the junction kept 1 base outside the gene matches. In germline, CDR1 is SGDLS, CDR2 YYNGEE. The length of the CDR3 is 15 residues. This CDR3 reads CASSVIAGNTGELFF. CDR3 sequence (DNA): TGTGCCAGCAGCGTAATAGCGGGAAACACCGGGGAGCTGTTTTTT.

This chain joins TRBV7-8 and TRBJ2-6; D unclear. With 2 bases removed from V and 0 bases from J, the gap between germline ends came to 8 bases. This CDR3 comprises 16 residues. Germline CDR1 SGHVS, CDR2 FQNEAQ. CDR3 coding DNA: TGTGCCAGCAGCTTACCACACAGCTCTGGGGCCAACGTCCTGACTTTC. It encodes CASSLPHSSGANVLTF. The full variable domain, completed using reference TRBV7-8 and TRBJ2-6, is GAGVSQSPRYKVAKRGQDVALRCDPISGHVSLFWYQQALGQGPEFLTYFQNEAQLDKSGLPSDRFFAERPEGSVSTLKIQRTQQEDSAVYLCASSLPHSSGANVLTFGAGSRLTVL.

This chain's CDR3 is CASKRGTHNSGANVLTF. CDR3 bases: TGTGCCAGTAAAAGGGGGACCCATAACTCTGGGGCCAACGTCCTGACTTTC. The chain carries TRBV19 and TRBJ2-6; a possible D gene is TRBD1 (6 bases). V dropped 7 bases and J dropped 0 bases, with 16 bases sitting between them. Per germline, CDR1 LNHDA and CDR2 SQIVND (reference sequence). The CDR3 runs to 17 residues.

The chain employs TRBV7-3 and TRBJ2-1; 8 bases match TRBD2. V was pared by 5 bases and J by 2 bases, with 5 bases of the junction left unmatched. Per the germline V gene, CDR1 is SGHTA and CDR2 is FQGTGA. CDR3 length: 15 amino acids. The DNA for the CDR3 is TGTGCCAGCAGCCAAGCGGGAGTTCCCTACAATGAGCAGTTCTTC. The encoded protein is CASSQAGVPYNEQFF.

The CDR3 DNA follows: TGTGCCAGCAAGATTAGCGGGCTACAAAGTGGCTATGGCTACACCTTC. Its translation: CASKISGLQSGYGYTF. The chain carries TRBV28 and TRBJ1-2; D gene ambiguous. Trimming took off 7 bases at V and 4 bases at J, with 22 bases between the two ends. CDR1 MDHEN and CDR2 SYDVKM come from the germline V gene. This CDR3 is built from 16 residues.

The V and J genes are TRBV10-3 and TRBJ2-5, with 8 bases fitting TRBD1. The CDR3 runs 17 residues. Germline V gene lookup returns CDR1 ENHRY and CDR2 SYGVKD. V trimming: 3 bases; J trimming: 2 bases; junction bases outside the gene matches: 11. CDR3 protein: CAISESPGTGEQETQYF. The CDR3, as DNA: TGTGCCATCAGTGAATCGCCGGGGACAGGTGAACAAGAGACCCAGTACTTC.

The chain carries TRBV28 and TRBJ2-5, with 7 bases that match TRBD1. Germline CDR1 reads MDHEN; CDR2 reads SYDVKM. This CDR3 spans 15 amino acids. Losses at the gene ends were 5 bases for V and 3 bases for J; bases not matched to a gene: 9. CDR3 coding DNA: TGTGCCAGCAGTCGGGACAGACGGCAAAAAGAGACCCAGTACTTC. Amino acid sequence: CASSRDRRQKETQYF. Supplemented by reference TRBV28 and TRBJ2-5, the full variable domain reads DVKVTQSSRYLVKRTGEKVFLECVQDMDHENMFWYRQDPGLGLRLIYFSYDVKMKEKGDIPEGYSVSREKKERFSLILESASTNQTSMYLCASSRDRRQKETQYFGPGTRLLVL.

The chain has TRBV11-1 and TRBJ2-2; 8 bases are a match to TRBD2. CDR3 length: 17 amino acids. Germline values: CDR1 SGHAT, CDR2 FQDESV (reference sequence). The V gene end was trimmed by 5 bases and the J gene end by 6 bases; junction bases not matched to a gene: 14. For the CDR3, the DNA is TGTGCCAGCAGCCCCGGATGGGCGGGAGGAGGTGCCGGGGAGCTGTTTTTT. It translates to CASSPGWAGGGAGELFF.

The V and J genes are TRBV9 and TRBJ2-5, with a weak D call TRBD1 (6 bases). The CDR3 spans 14 residues. Trimming took 2 bases from V and 4 from J, leaving 12 bases between them. The germline gives CDR1 SGDLS, CDR2 YYNGEE. CDR3 coding DNA: TGTGCCAGCAGCGTGGCCCCAGGGGCAGAGACCCAGTACTTC. The encoded protein is CASSVAPGAETQYF.

This clone has just one count. The chain couples TRBV7-3 to TRBJ2-1; 14 nucleotides match TRBD2. CDR1 is SGHTA and CDR2 is FQGTGA in the germline V gene. The trim removed 3 bases at V and 5 bases at J, leaving 6 bases unmatched. The CDR3 length is 17 residues. The CDR3 bases are TGTGCCAGCAGCTTGACTAGCGGGAGGGGGGGTAACAATGAGCAGTTCTTC. Its translation is CASSLTSGRGGNNEQFF.

This clone was detected only a few times. The rearrangement links TRBV10-3 to TRBJ1-6; 7 positions agree with TRBD1. V was clipped by 8 bases and J by 4 bases; unmatched bases: 11. Per the germline V gene, CDR1 is ENHRY and CDR2 is SYGVKD. CDR3 length equals 16 residues. The chain's CDR3 is CAIQNRDSAYNSPLHF. The CDR3, as DNA: TGTGCCATCCAGAACCGGGACAGTGCTTATAATTCACCCCTCCACTTT.

The chain joins TRBV5-4 to TRBJ1-1; D is uncertain. The CDR3 extends over 14 amino acids. Germline-derived CDR1 and CDR2 are SGHNT and YYREEE (reference sequence). Trimming removed 0 bases at V and 11 bases at J, with 17 bases between. In DNA, the CDR3 is TGTGCCAGCAGCTTGGCCAAGGAGGCCCCCCGGGCTTTCTTT. As protein: CASSLAKEAPRAFF.

The chain uses TRBV29-1 and TRBJ2-3, with TRBD1 identical over 8 bases. Trimming took 5 bases from V and 0 from J; bases not matched to a gene: 10. Germline V gene data show CDR1 as SQVTM and CDR2 as ANQGSEA. The CDR3 loop spans 16 amino acids. Here the CDR3 reads CSVTDRAPLSTDTQYF. CDR3 DNA: TGCAGCGTTACGGACAGGGCGCCCCTAAGCACAGATACGCAGTATTTT.

This clone was picked up one time. The chain carries TRBV2 and TRBJ2-3; D is possibly TRBD2 (7 bases). CDR1 and CDR2 (germline): SNHLY, FYNNEI. Deletions cut 1 base from V and 4 bases from J, with 15 bases between. The CDR3 sequence is 16 residues long. The CDR3 bases are TGTGCCAGCAGTGAAGGGAGGGGGGGGCCCCCAGATACGCAGTATTTT. This codes for CASSEGRGGPPDTQYF.

The table lists this clone with a count of one. This sequence joins TRBV4-1 and TRBJ1-2, with 8 bases fitting TRBD1. This CDR3 comprises 15 residues. Germline V gives CDR1 MGHRA, CDR2 YSYEKL. V shed 5 bases and J 4 bases; nucleotides not matched to a gene: 9. The CDR3 DNA follows: TGCGCCAGCAGCGGGCGAGGACAGGGAGCCTATGGCTACACCTTC. Its protein product is CASSGRGQGAYGYTF.

The chain links TRBV5-1 to TRBJ1-4, with no clear D. Germline CDR1 and CDR2: SGHRS and YFSETQ. The CDR3 length is 14 residues. Trimming removed 3 bases at V and 3 bases at J, with 9 bases between. The DNA of the CDR3 is TGCGCCAGCAGCTCGACGGCGGCTAATGAAAAACTGTTTTTT. It yields the protein CASSSTAANEKLFF.

The CDR3 coding sequence is TGTGCCAGCAGTTACACGAGAGGGGGCAAGGGAGAGACCCAGTACTTC. Its translation is CASSYTRGGKGETQYF. The J gene is TRBJ2-5, the V gene TRBV6-5; TRBD1 agrees at 7 bases. The CDR3 runs to 16 residues. Germline loops: CDR1 MNHEY, CDR2 SVGAGI. Losses at the gene ends were 2 bases for V and 4 bases for J; bases not matched to a gene: 10.